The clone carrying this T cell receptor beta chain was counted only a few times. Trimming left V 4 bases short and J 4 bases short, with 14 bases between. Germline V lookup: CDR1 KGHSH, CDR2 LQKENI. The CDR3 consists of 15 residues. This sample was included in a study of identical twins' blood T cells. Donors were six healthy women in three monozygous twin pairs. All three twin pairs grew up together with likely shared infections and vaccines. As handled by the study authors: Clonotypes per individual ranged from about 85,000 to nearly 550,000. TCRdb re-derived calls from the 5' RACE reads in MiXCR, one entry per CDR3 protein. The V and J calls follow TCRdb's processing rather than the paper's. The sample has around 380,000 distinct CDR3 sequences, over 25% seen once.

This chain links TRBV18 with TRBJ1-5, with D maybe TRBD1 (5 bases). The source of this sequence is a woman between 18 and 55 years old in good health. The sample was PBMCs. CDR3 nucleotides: TGTGCCAGCTCACTGGCAGGGTTGGTGAATCAGCCCCAGCATTTT. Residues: CASSLAGLVNQPQHF. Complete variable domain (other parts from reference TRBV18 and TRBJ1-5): NAGVMQNPRHLVRRRGQEARLRCSPMKGHSHVYWYRQLPEEGLKFMVYLQKENIIDESGMPKERFSAEFPKEGPSILRIQQVVRGDSAAYFCASSLAGLVNQPQHFGDGTRLSIL.